This T cell receptor beta chain was recorded in a study of shared clonotypes between healthy human individuals. The table came from immunoSEQ multiplex PCR; TCRdb's copy has only in-frame clones and leaves some out. The table records 550,000 to 800,000 clones, roughly 70% of them present only once. Donors had no recently reported acute infections or vaccinations and were HIV-negative. CD4+ cells were split into CD45RA+ naive and CD45RA-negative memory subsets. The sample taken for sequencing was memory CD4+ T cells sorted from blood. Subset indicated: CD45RA-negative fraction. The source is a woman aged 25 to 39 in good health.

As DNA, the CDR3 is TGTGCCAGCAGCTTAGCGGGGGGAGGGCCTCGGTTTGGAGAGACCCAGTACTTC. This gives the protein CASSLAGGGPRFGETQYF. The chain uses TRBV7-9 and TRBJ2-5, with 7 bases identical to TRBD2. The CDR3 spans 18 residues. With V trimmed by 0 bases and J by 4 bases, 14 bases remained unmatched. Germline CDR1 SEHNR, CDR2 FQNEAQ (reference sequence).